These T cell receptor beta chains were read from a single sample in a study of neurological immune-mediated disorders. Via MiXCR, TCRdb re-called the 5' RACE reads, giving one row per CDR3 protein. The sample lists tens of thousands of distinct CDR3 sequences; under 4.5% were seen once. Sequenced sample: PBMCs. The receptors were sampled from a woman in her 50s with multiple sclerosis. CDR3s include the opening cysteine and the closing phenylalanine or tryptophan. D genes are given only for firm matches. Clone size is shown for a subset of rows, as once, few, many or a class of expanded clone.

TRBJ2-1 | many | TRBD2 | TRBV12-3/TRBV12-4 | CASRFRSSTKSGGLYNEQFF | TGTGCCAGCAGATTTAGGTCGAGTACCAAGAGCGGGGGGCTTTACAATGAGCAGTTCTTC
TRBJ1-5 | many | TRBD1 | TRBV7-8 | CASSSSDRGIYQPQHF | TGTGCCAGCAGCTCGTCGGACAGGGGAATTTATCAGCCCCAGCATTTT
TRBJ1-4 | many | NA | TRBV7-9 | CASRQNPGPTKNEKLFF | TGTGCCAGCAGACAAAATCCGGGACCAACAAAAAATGAAAAACTGTTTTTT
TRBJ2-3 | many | NA | TRBV2 | CASSEYTSKGTDTQYF | TGTGCCAGCAGTGAATACACTAGCAAGGGAACAGATACGCAGTATTTT
TRBJ2-5 | many | NA | TRBV5-1 | CASSPAPGRQETQYF | TGCGCCAGCAGCCCGGCACCGGGCCGACAAGAGACCCAGTACTTC
TRBJ2-5 | many | NA | TRBV10-3 | CAISDKRFQETQYF | TGTGCCATCAGTGATAAACGGTTCCAAGAGACCCAGTACTTC
TRBJ2-7 | many | TRBD1 | TRBV5-1 | CASSGQGAVYEQYF | TGCGCCAGCAGCGGGCAGGGGGCTGTCTACGAGCAGTACTTC
TRBJ2-2 | many | TRBD1 | TRBV5-1 | CASSLNRGPGELFF | TGCGCCAGCAGCTTAAACAGGGGGCCCGGGGAGCTGTTTTTT
TRBJ2-3 | many | NA | TRBV6-1 | CATAARVVDTQYF | TGTGCCACTGCAGCGAGGGTCGTTGATACGCAGTATTTT
TRBJ2-1 | many | NA | TRBV5-1 | CASSLVADSYNEQFF | TGCGCCAGCAGCTTGGTTGCCGATTCCTACAATGAGCAGTTCTTC
TRBJ2-1 | few | TRBD2 | TRBV10-3 | CAISGTSGGFYNEQFF | TGTGCCATCAGTGGCACTAGCGGGGGGTTCTACAATGAGCAGTTCTTC
TRBJ1-2 | many | NA | TRBV20-1 | CSARRVDYGYTF | TGCAGTGCCCGACGAGTGGACTATGGCTACACCTTC
TRBJ2-5 | many | NA | TRBV5-1 | CASSLVSLGETQYF | TGCGCCAGCAGCTTGGTGAGTCTTGGAGAGACCCAGTACTTC
TRBJ2-3 | many | NA | TRBV6-6 | CASSFGGSGALDTQYF | TGTGCCAGCAGTTTCGGTGGTAGCGGCGCCCTAGATACGCAGTATTTT
TRBJ2-3 | many | TRBD2 | TRBV7-2 | CASSLQRGDSTDTQYF | TGTGCCAGCAGCTTACAGCGGGGGGACAGCACAGATACGCAGTATTTT
TRBJ2-7 | many | NA | TRBV10-3 | CAIRPTAGPELHYYEQYF | TGTGCCATCAGGCCAACCGCCGGGCCAGAGTTGCACTATTACGAGCAGTACTTC
TRBJ2-7 | many | TRBD2 | TRBV4-2 | CASSQVLAGSYEQYF | TGTGCCAGCAGCCAGGTTCTAGCGGGGTCCTACGAGCAGTACTTC
TRBJ2-1 | many | TRBD2 | TRBV7-9 | CASSLAGGAGNEQFF | TGTGCCAGCAGTCTAGCGGGGGGGGCAGGAAATGAGCAGTTCTTC
TRBJ2-5 | many | TRBD2 | TRBV5-1 | CASSFLLAGGEQETQYF | TGCGCCAGCAGCTTTCTCCTAGCGGGGGGCGAGCAAGAGACCCAGTACTTC
TRBJ1-5 | NA | NA | TRBV6-6 | CASRTQGGNQPQHF | TGTGCCAGCAGAACCCAAGGGGGCAATCAGCCCCAGCATTTT
TRBJ2-3 | many | NA | TRBV25-1 | CASSRRGFGSDTQYF | TGTGCCAGCAGTAGGCGAGGGTTTGGCTCAGATACGCAGTATTTT
TRBJ1-5 | many | NA | TRBV15 | CATSRDKGVNQPQHF | TGTGCCACCAGCAGAGACAAGGGTGTGAATCAGCCCCAGCATTTT
TRBJ2-7 | NA | NA | TRBV6-2/TRBV6-3 | CASTHPAGNEQYF | TGTGCCAGCACCCACCCCGCGGGGAACGAGCAGTACTTC
TRBJ2-1 | many | TRBD2 | TRBV29-1 | CSVARASGGAEQFF | TGCAGCGTTGCCCGCGCTAGCGGGGGGGCTGAGCAGTTCTTC
TRBJ2-3 | many | NA | TRBV7-9 | CASSSGAGDTQYF | TGTGCCAGCAGCTCGGGGGCCGGGGATACGCAGTATTTT
TRBJ2-1 | many | NA | TRBV21-1 | CASSNLGLDYNEQFF | TGTGCCAGCAGCAACTTGGGACTAGATTACAATGAGCAGTTCTTC
TRBJ2-7 | many | TRBD1 | TRBV4-1 | CASSQLGQGSSYEQYF | TGCGCCAGCAGCCAACTAGGACAGGGATCCTCCTACGAGCAGTACTTC
TRBJ2-7 | many | TRBD2 | TRBV5-1 | CASSFERGAGYEQYF | TGCGCCAGCAGCTTCGAGCGGGGGGCGGGGTACGAGCAGTACTTC
TRBJ2-1 | many | NA | TRBV4-3 | CASSHNLAGGANEQFF | TGCGCCAGCAGCCACAACCTAGCTGGGGGGGCCAATGAGCAGTTCTTC
TRBJ1-5 | many | TRBD1 | TRBV10-3 | CAISPGQIFNQPQHF | TGTGCCATCAGTCCGGGACAGATCTTCAATCAGCCCCAGCATTTT
TRBJ1-5 | many | NA | TRBV6-2/TRBV6-3 | CASSYAGAGNQPQHF | TGTGCCAGCAGTTACGCAGGGGCGGGCAATCAGCCCCAGCATTTT
TRBJ2-3 | many | NA | TRBV6-5 | CASSAPSGYAHTQYF | TGTGCCAGCAGTGCACCCTCAGGGTACGCTCATACGCAGTATTTT
TRBJ2-7 | many | TRBD1 | TRBV29-1 | CSAGTGTTEQYF | TGCAGCGCAGGGACAGGGACCACCGAGCAGTACTTC
TRBJ2-7 | many | NA | TRBV20-1 | CSARQGNSYEQYF | TGCAGTGCACGGCAGGGGAATTCCTACGAGCAGTACTTC
TRBJ2-5 | many | NA | TRBV4-1 | CASSRNRDETQYF | TGCGCCAGCAGCCGCAACAGGGATGAGACCCAGTACTTC
TRBJ1-1 | many | NA | TRBV18 | CASSPPRQGRTEAFF | TGTGCCAGCTCACCTCCTCGACAAGGGAGGACTGAAGCTTTCTTT
TRBJ1-2 | many | NA | TRBV20-1 | CSASKNRGTYGYTF | TGCAGTGCTAGCAAGAACCGGGGAACCTATGGCTACACCTTC
TRBJ1-2 | many | TRBD1 | TRBV5-1 | CASSLDRGGNGYTF | TGCGCCAGCAGCTTGGACAGGGGAGGGAATGGCTACACCTTC
TRBJ1-1 | many | NA | TRBV6-5 | CASSYSNTGEAFF | TGTGCCAGCAGTTACTCGAACACAGGGGAAGCTTTCTTT